The 23 T cell receptor beta chains given below trace back to one sample, sequenced in a study of blood T cell repertoires in COVID-19. Only in-frame clones appear in the TCRdb table, and some are missing; sequencing was by immunoSEQ multiplex PCR. The data hold approximately 280,000 clones, with around 86% observed a single time. Sequencing was performed on peripheral blood. The receptors stem from a woman aged 25 to 39 who had recovered from COVID-19.

The genes are TRBV29-1 and TRBJ2-3; 11 bases fit TRBD2. The CDR3 spans 13 residues. V lost 4 bases and J lost 6; bases outside the gene matches: 3. Germline V lookup: CDR1 SQVTM, CDR2 ANQGSEA. CDR3 coding DNA: TGCAGCGTTGTTACTAGCGGGAGTGATACGCAGTATTTT. As protein: CSVVTSGSDTQYF.

Written as DNA, the CDR3 is TGTGCCAGCAGCCCCCTAACAGGGGGGAGCTACGAGCAGTACTTC. This translates into CASSPLTGGSYEQYF. The J gene is TRBJ2-7, the V gene TRBV7-8; 8 bases map to TRBD1. Germline assignment: CDR1 SGHVS and CDR2 FQNEAQ. After removal of 5 bases from V and 3 bases from J, the junction contained 9 bases not matched to a gene. The CDR3 runs to 15 residues.

The chain is built from TRBV7-3 and TRBJ2-1; 7 nucleotides agree with TRBD2. Germline V gene lookup returns CDR1 SGHTA and CDR2 FQGTGA. V lost 4 bases, J lost 1 base, and 4 bases stayed unmatched. There are 15 residues in the CDR3. In DNA form, the CDR3 reads TGTGCCAGCAGCTCGGTAGCGGGTTCCTACAATGAGCAGTTCTTC. Its protein product is CASSSVAGSYNEQFF.

This clone was detected once. This rearrangement joins TRBV12-5 to TRBJ2-2, with TRBD1 matching 9 bases. CDR3 length: 15 amino acids. The V and J ends lost 1 base and 6 bases, in that order; junction bases with no gene match: 3. CDR1 and CDR2 from the germline V gene are LGHNT and FRNRAP. Here the CDR3 reads CASGLGTGVAGELFF. For the CDR3, the DNA is TGTGCTAGTGGTTTGGGGACAGGGGTGGCCGGGGAGCTGTTTTTT.

The chain joins TRBV30 to TRBJ1-3; perhaps TRBD1 as D (5 bases). V was shortened by 8 bases and J by 8 bases, with 13 bases between the two germline ends. Germline-derived CDR1 and CDR2 are GTSNPN and SVGIG (reference sequence). The CDR3 consists of 11 residues. The CDR3 nucleotides read TGTGCCCTCTCGCGGGGGGACACCATATATTTT. As protein: CALSRGDTIYF.

The CDR3 sequence is CASKSGVGETQYF. CDR3 sequence (DNA): TGTGCCAGCAAAAGCGGGGTAGGAGAGACCCAGTACTTC. The gene calls are TRBV5-4 and TRBJ2-5, with 7 bases aligning to TRBD2. V lost 6 bases to trimming and J lost 4 bases; unmatched junction nucleotides: 6. This CDR3 contains 13 residues. Germline CDR1 and CDR2: SGHNT and YYREEE (reference sequence).

This chain joins TRBV28 and TRBJ2-7; 8 positions match TRBD1. The CDR3 runs 15 residues. V shed 2 bases, J shed 4 bases, and the junction held 7 bases outside the gene matches. Germline V gene sequence: CDR1 MDHEN, CDR2 SYDVKM. The CDR3 loop is CASSLGRQGQYEQYF. For the CDR3, the DNA is TGTGCCAGCAGTTTAGGTCGACAGGGGCAATACGAGCAGTACTTC.

The V and J genes are TRBV10-3 and TRBJ2-7; 7 positions match TRBD1. This CDR3 is 14 amino acids long. Germline CDR1 reads ENHRY; CDR2 reads SYGVKD. V lost 0 bases, J lost 4 bases, and 3 bases stayed unmatched. The CDR3 sequence: CAISESGTAYEQYF. The DNA for the CDR3 is TGTGCCATCAGTGAGTCCGGGACAGCGTACGAGCAGTACTTC.

V and J are TRBV10-3 and TRBJ1-1, with no clear D. Germline V CDR1 and CDR2: ENHRY, SYGVKD. Trimming left V 2 bases short and J 7 bases short, with 5 bases between. The CDR3 length is 11 residues. In DNA, the CDR3 is TGTGCCATCAGTGAGCGGGGTGAAGCTTTCTTT. This gives the protein CAISERGEAFF.

The chain carries TRBV7-9 and TRBJ2-1; maybe TRBD1 (7 bases). Deletions cut 5 bases from V and 8 bases from J, with 25 bases between. The CDR3 extends over 17 amino acids. CDR1 and CDR2 (germline): SEHNR, FQNEAQ (reference sequence). As DNA, the CDR3 is TGTGCCAGCAGCAACCTAGGAGGGGGCGCATTAAATGATGAGCAGTTCTTC. This gives the protein CASSNLGGGALNDEQFF.

V is TRBV2 and J is TRBJ1-1, with D possibly being TRBD1 (5 bases). From germline, CDR1 is SNHLY and CDR2 FYNNEI. CDR3 length: 18 residues. V gave up 2 bases and J gave up 5 bases, with 24 bases separating them. CDR3 in DNA: TGTGCCAGCAGTGAACCTCAGATGGGGGGTATAGAGACTACTGAAGCTTTCTTT. Translation gives CASSEPQMGGIETTEAFF.

The chain has TRBV7-8 and TRBJ2-1, with D maybe TRBD2 (7 bases). Germline V gene lookup returns CDR1 SGHVS and CDR2 FQNEAQ. The CDR3 has 14 residues. The ends were cut back, 5 bases at V and 8 bases at J, with 16 bases in the middle. In DNA form, the CDR3 reads TGTGCCAGCAGCCCGCGTGGCGGGGGCGATGAGCAGTTCTTC. It codes for CASSPRGGGDEQFF. Combining the CDR3 with reference TRBV7-8 and TRBJ2-1 gives the whole variable domain GAGVSQSPRYKVAKRGQDVALRCDPISGHVSLFWYQQALGQGPEFLTYFQNEAQLDKSGLPSDRFFAERPEGSVSTLKIQRTQQEDSAVYLCASSPRGGGDEQFFGPGTRLTVL.

The chain carries TRBV7-9 and TRBJ1-5, with a tentative D call TRBD1 (5 bases). Trimming took 4 bases from V and 5 from J, leaving 12 bases between them. CDR1 and CDR2 from the germline V gene are SEHNR and FQNEAQ (reference sequence). This CDR3 comprises 14 residues. DNA of the CDR3: TGTGCCAGCAGCTCCCGCCAGGGCCATCAGCCCCAGCATTTT. This gives the protein CASSSRQGHQPQHF. Full variable domain (rest looked up from reference TRBV7-9 and TRBJ1-5): DTGVSQNPRHKITKRGQNVTFRCDPISEHNRLYWYRQTLGQGPEFLTYFQNEAQLEKSRLLSDRFSAERPKGSFSTLEIQRTEQGDSAMYLCASSSRQGHQPQHFGDGTRLSIL.

The chain has TRBV5-4 and TRBJ2-5, with 7 bases identical to TRBD1. From germline, CDR1 is SGHNT and CDR2 YYREEE (reference sequence). CDR3 length: 15 residues. Trimming at V came to 3 bases and at J to 1 base, leaving 6 bases not matched to a gene. CDR3 in amino acids: CASSSGGTAQETQYF. The CDR3 nucleotides read TGTGCCAGCAGCTCCGGTGGGACAGCCCAAGAGACCCAGTACTTC.

This chain uses TRBV24-1 with TRBJ1-1, with TRBD1 as a possible D gene (6 bases). V was cut by 4 bases and J by 12 bases, with 14 bases left in between. The CDR3 runs to 12 residues. In germline, CDR1 is KGHDR, CDR2 SFDVKD. CDR3 region: CATSEEQGVTFF. CDR3 nucleotide sequence: TGTGCCACCAGTGAGGAACAGGGCGTAACTTTCTTT.

The CDR3 nucleotides read TGTGCCAGCAGCTTCAGGCTCGACACTGAAGCTTTCTTT. Amino acid sequence: CASSFRLDTEAFF. The chain joins TRBV7-9 to TRBJ1-1; no reliable D call. The V gene lost 3 bases and the J gene lost 3 bases, with 8 bases spanning the gap. Germline assignment: CDR1 SEHNR and CDR2 FQNEAQ (reference sequence). This CDR3 spans 13 amino acids.

This chain uses TRBV12-3 or TRBV12-4 with TRBJ2-7, with D tentatively TRBD2 (6 bases). With 6 bases removed from V and 0 bases from J, the gap between germline ends came to 9 bases. CDR3 size: 13 residues. The CDR3 region is CASRPGLSYEQYF. CDR3 DNA: TGTGCCAGCAGACCGGGACTCTCCTACGAGCAGTACTTC.

This clone was seen only a few times. Written as DNA, the CDR3 is TGTGCCAGCAGCCATGAGGCAGGGGTTATCTATGGCTACACCTTC. It is translated as CASSHEAGVIYGYTF. The chain employs TRBV7-2 and TRBJ1-2; TRBD1 is a possible D gene (6 bases). CDR1 SGHTA and CDR2 FQGNSA come from the germline V gene. The V end lost 5 bases, the J end lost 4 bases, and 17 bases lay between the germline ends. The CDR3 extends over 15 amino acids.

This chain joins TRBV30 and TRBJ1-1; D possibly corresponds to TRBD1 (6 bases). The germline gives CDR1 GTSNPN, CDR2 SVGIG (reference sequence). V gave up 4 bases and J gave up 0 bases, with 18 bases separating them. The CDR3 totals 16 residues. Here the CDR3 DNA reads TGTGCCTGGAAGGTGGCAGGGGACCTTATGAACACTGAAGCTTTCTTT. Translation gives CAWKVAGDLMNTEAFF.

This clone was detected only once. This chain joins TRBV27 and TRBJ1-1; 8 bases align to TRBD1. The germline gives CDR1 MNHEY, CDR2 SMNVEV (reference sequence). Trimming at V came to 8 bases and at J to 5 bases, leaving 7 bases not matched to a gene. CDR3 size: 13 residues. CDR3 DNA: TGTGCCAGCGGATTCAGGGGGCAAACTGAAGCTTTCTTT. Its protein product is CASGFRGQTEAFF.

The rearrangement joins TRBV27 to TRBJ1-2, with a tentative D call TRBD1 (6 bases). The CDR3 length is 16 residues. Germline CDR1 reads MNHEY; CDR2 reads SMNVEV (reference sequence). Between the trimmed V and J ends, which lost 0 bases and 3 bases, there was a span of 14 bases. The CDR3 sequence is CASSLSGNRQDYGYTF. CDR3 DNA sequence: TGTGCCAGCAGTTTATCCGGAAACCGACAGGACTATGGCTACACCTTC.

This chain uses TRBV7-2 with TRBJ2-5; 8 nucleotides agree with TRBD2. Looked up from germline, CDR1 is SGHTA and CDR2 is FQGNSA. The CDR3 contains 15 residues. V shed 5 bases and J 5 bases; nucleotides not matched to a gene: 10. This CDR3 reads CASSPQPGTSETQYF. In DNA, the CDR3 is TGTGCCAGCAGCCCCCAACCCGGGACTAGTGAGACCCAGTACTTC.

This chain links TRBV6-5 with TRBJ2-2, with D perhaps matching TRBD1 (6 bases). Trimming shortened V by 5 bases and J by 1 base, and 11 bases separated the two germline ends. The CDR3 is 15 amino acids. From germline, CDR1 is MNHEY and CDR2 SVGAGI. Here the CDR3 reads CASSPQTGNTGELFF. The CDR3 nucleotides read TGTGCCAGCAGTCCTCAGACAGGGAACACCGGGGAGCTGTTTTTT.